The 3 T cell receptor beta chains in this list originate from one sample, sequenced in a study of T cells in Graves' hyperthyroidism and ophthalmopathy. RNA transcripts provided the source from which TCR beta CDR3 regions were amplified. The HTBI primer set drove a first-round RT-PCR of the TCR CDR3. TCRdb ran MiXCR on the multiplex PCR reads and lists one entry per CDR3 protein. This table has a few hundred thousand distinct CDR3 sequences, less than 20% appearing once. Sequencing was carried out using blood. These receptors were taken from a woman in her twenties or thirties with Graves' hyperthyroidism.

This clonotype was counted at least ten times. The V and J genes are TRBV20-1 and TRBJ2-1, with 14 bases aligning to TRBD2. J gave up 10 bases and V 3 bases, and 11 bases lay outside the gene matches. Germline CDR1 is DFQATT and CDR2 is SNEGSKA (reference sequence). CDR3 length: 16 residues. The CDR3, as DNA: TGCAGTGCTAGGTCGCCGGGACTAGCGGGAGTAGACGAGCAGTTCTTC. Its translation is CSARSPGLAGVDEQFF.

This clonotype appeared many times. The V call is TRBV6-2 or TRBV6-3, the J call TRBJ2-3, with TRBD2 as a possible D gene (5 bases). The CDR3 consists of 17 residues. V gave up 2 bases and J gave up 6 bases, with 21 bases separating them. Per germline, CDR1 MNHEY and CDR2 SVGEGT. Written as DNA, the CDR3 is TGTGCCAGCAGTTACGGTGACGGGCTAGCTCCCCGGGATACGCAGTATTTT. Translating it yields CASSYGDGLAPRDTQYF.

This clonotype was observed many times. One junction end does not reproduce the germline sequence, and a read error may be involved. V is TRBV2 and J is TRBJ1-1; 11 nucleotides line up with TRBD1. In germline, CDR1 is SNHLY, CDR2 FYNNEI. CDR3 length: 15 amino acids. CDR3 protein: CASLDRGRYGTESFF. DNA for the CDR3: TGTGCCAGTTTGGACAGGGGGCGTTATGGAACTGAATCTTTCTTT.